A selection of T cell receptor beta chains follows, all from one sample in a study of T-cell memory formation after mild COVID-19. TCRdb passed the 5' RACE reads through MiXCR, listing each CDR3 protein once. The sample holds 470,000 or so distinct CDR3 sequences, about a sixth seen once. Material for sequencing was PBMCs or a T cell subset sorted from them (not recorded which). The receptors stem from a man between 18 and 29 years old who had mild COVID-19 (a few samples of this study predate the infection). Cell type and time point are not known. CDR3s include the opening cysteine and the closing phenylalanine or tryptophan. A D gene is named only where the DNA matches it firmly. The size of a clone is reported for some rows only, either as once, few or many, or as a class for expanded clones.

>TRBV9|TRBD1|-|TRBJ1-6
CASSVGQGFSPLHF
TGTGCCAGCAGCGTCGGACAGGGGTTTTCACCCCTCCACTTT
>TRBV9|-|few|TRBJ2-1
CASSAPHIIAEGSYNEQFF
TGTGCCAGCAGCGCCCCCCATATTATAGCGGAGGGGTCCTACAATGAGCAGTTCTTC
>TRBV20-1|-|-|TRBJ1-5
CSARELRGNQPQHF
TGCAGTGCTAGAGAGTTGCGGGGAAATCAGCCCCAGCATTTT
>TRBV5-1|TRBD1|few|TRBJ2-7
CASSSTGTGLRQYF
TGCGCCAGCAGCTCAACCGGGACAGGGCTTAGGCAGTACTTC
>TRBV20-1|-|few|TRBJ2-5
CSARGQAFSQETQYF
TGCAGTGCCCGCGGACAAGCCTTTTCCCAAGAGACCCAGTACTTC
>TRBV25-1|TRBD1|few|TRBJ2-7
CASSESGRQGRSYEQYF
TGTGCCAGCAGTGAATCGGGGCGACAGGGGCGCTCCTACGAGCAGTACTTC
>TRBV4-3|-|-|TRBJ2-3
CASSQDTLDEDTQYF
TGCGCCAGCAGCCAAGATACGCTAGATGAAGATACGCAGTATTTT
>TRBV18|-|few|TRBJ1-2
CASSLAASRSEDYGYTF
TGTGCCAGCTCACTCGCCGCCAGTCGCTCGGAGGACTATGGCTACACCTTC
>TRBV7-3|TRBD2|-|TRBJ2-1
CASSSPAGGLYNEQFF
TGTGCCAGCAGCTCCCCAGCGGGGGGATTATACAATGAGCAGTTCTTC
>TRBV6-5|-|-|TRBJ1-2
CASSPPDWELGYGYTF
TGTGCCAGCTCGCCCCCGGACTGGGAACTGGGCTATGGCTACACCTTC
>TRBV12-3/TRBV12-4|-|-|TRBJ2-1
CASSTNRDYNEQFF
TGTGCCAGCAGTACTAACAGGGACTACAATGAGCAGTTCTTC
>TRBV4-3|-|-|TRBJ2-1
CASSQVLENEQFF
TGCGCCAGCAGCCAGGTCCTTGAGAATGAGCAGTTCTTC
>TRBV7-2|TRBD1|-|TRBJ2-5
CASSPDRGVGETQYF
TGTGCCAGCAGCCCAGACAGGGGGGTAGGTGAGACCCAGTACTTC
>TRBV7-9|-|few|TRBJ1-2
CASSLGSGMVGYTF
TGTGCCAGCAGCTTGGGGAGCGGAATGGTTGGCTACACCTTC
>TRBV12-3/TRBV12-4|-|few|TRBJ2-3
CASTTGRYADTQYF
TGTGCCAGCACCACGGGACGTTATGCAGATACGCAGTATTTT
>TRBV3-1|-|-|TRBJ2-5
CASSQETATQETQYF
TGTGCCAGCAGCCAAGAGACAGCAACCCAGGAGACCCAGTACTTC
>TRBV2|-|-|TRBJ2-7
CASSEEVAEQYF
TGTGCCAGCAGTGAAGAGGTTGCCGAGCAGTACTTC
>TRBV2|-|few|TRBJ2-3
CASSATKRGATSTDTQYF
TGTGCCAGCAGTGCAACCAAAAGGGGGGCAACTAGCACAGATACGCAGTATTTT
>TRBV7-4|-|few|TRBJ1-1
CASSPSTEAFF
TGTGCCAGCAGCCCATCCACTGAAGCTTTCTTT
>TRBV2|-|-|TRBJ1-5
CASSDENQPQHF
TGTGCCAGCAGTGACGAAAATCAGCCCCAGCATTTT
>TRBV10-3|-|-|TRBJ1-1
CAIKEGTSIRNTEAFF
TGTGCCATCAAAGAAGGGACATCGATTCGGAACACTGAAGCTTTCTTT
>TRBV11-2|TRBD2|few|TRBJ2-3
CASSFSKRGGPDTQYF
TGTGCCAGCAGCTTTTCCAAGCGGGGGGGCCCGGATACGCAGTATTTT
>TRBV5-6|-|few|TRBJ1-5
CASSAHADQPQHF
TGTGCCAGCAGCGCCCACGCTGATCAGCCCCAGCATTTT
>TRBV6-5|TRBD2|many|TRBJ2-3
CASSYSPRGGRDTQYF
TGTGCCAGCAGTTACTCGCCGCGGGGGGGCAGGGATACGCAGTATTTT
>TRBV24-1|TRBD1|-|TRBJ2-5
CATSDTDRGRGETQYF
TGTGCCACCAGTGACACGGACAGGGGGCGCGGGGAGACCCAGTACTTC
>TRBV4-2|-|-|TRBJ2-1
CASSQDVHSYNNEQFF
TGTGCCAGCAGCCAAGACGTACACTCGTACAACAATGAGCAGTTCTTC
>TRBV6-5|TRBD1|few|TRBJ1-1
CASSSTPDRRNTEAFF
TGTGCCAGCAGTTCCACCCCGGACAGGAGAAACACTGAAGCTTTCTTT
>TRBV7-3|-|-|TRBJ2-3
CASSFGGFSTDTQYF
TGTGCCAGCAGCTTCGGGGGATTTAGCACAGATACGCAGTATTTT
>TRBV25-1|TRBD1|few|TRBJ1-5
CASSGDRETVDQPQHF
TGTGCCAGCAGTGGGGACAGGGAGACGGTCGATCAGCCCCAGCATTTT
>TRBV25-1|TRBD2|-|TRBJ2-3
CASSEYRGKRGGPDTQYF
TGTGCCAGCAGTGAATATCGAGGCAAGCGGGGGGGCCCAGATACGCAGTATTTT
>TRBV12-3/TRBV12-4|-|few|TRBJ1-6
CASSTGVWDSPLHF
TGTGCCAGCAGCACCGGGGTTTGGGATTCACCCCTCCACTTT
>TRBV7-9|-|few|TRBJ2-5
CASSPLRGGQETQYF
TGTGCCAGCAGCCCCCTCCGTGGCGGGCAAGAGACCCAGTACTTC
>TRBV29-1|TRBD2|few|TRBJ2-3
CSVRREGLTDTQYF
TGCAGCGTCCGCCGGGAGGGTCTAACCGATACGCAGTATTTT
>TRBV5-1|TRBD1|many|TRBJ2-5
CASSQGTAQETQYF
TGCGCCAGCAGCCAAGGGACAGCGCAAGAGACCCAGTACTTC
>TRBV2|-|once|TRBJ1-1
CASKERGRTEAFF
TGTGCCAGCAAGGAAAGGGGTCGTACTGAAGCTTTCTTT
>TRBV20-1|-|-|TRBJ2-4
CSARGQDIQYF
TGCAGTGCTAGAGGTCAAGACATTCAGTACTTC
>TRBV20-1|-|many|TRBJ2-2
CSARMLGQPNTGELFF
TGCAGTGCTAGGATGTTAGGGCAGCCCAACACCGGGGAGCTGTTTTTT
>TRBV19|-|many|TRBJ2-3
CASRPPGSWRSDTQYF
TGTGCCAGTAGACCCCCGGGATCCTGGAGGTCGGATACGCAGTATTTT
>TRBV20-1|-|-|TRBJ1-2
CSAREGFRRGYTF
TGCAGTGCTAGAGAAGGGTTTCGGCGGGGCTACACCTTC
>TRBV11-2|-|few|TRBJ1-4
CASSSYTQGNSNEKLFF
TGTGCCAGCAGCTCCTACACTCAGGGGAACTCTAATGAAAAACTGTTTTTT
>TRBV18|TRBD1|-|TRBJ1-1
CASSPRTGQVVTEAFF
TGTGCCAGCTCACCCCGGACGGGACAGGTGGTCACTGAAGCTTTCTTT
>TRBV19|TRBD1|few|TRBJ1-1
CASMDRGTEAFF
TGTGCCAGCATGGACAGGGGCACTGAAGCTTTCTTT
>TRBV4-3|TRBD1|-|TRBJ1-2
CASSQDNVGQGANYGYTF
TGCGCCAGCAGCCAAGATAATGTGGGACAGGGGGCGAACTATGGCTACACCTTC
>TRBV6-2/TRBV6-3|-|-|TRBJ2-7
CASTPGPSYEQYF
TGTGCCAGCACCCCGGGGCCTTCCTACGAGCAGTACTTC
>TRBV5-1|-|few|TRBJ2-5
CATTRAQETQYF
TGCGCCACCACTAGGGCCCAAGAGACCCAGTACTTC
>TRBV9|-|few|TRBJ1-4
CASSDGTNSGEKLFF
TGTGCCAGCAGCGACGGGACTAACTCGGGGGAAAAACTGTTTTTT
>TRBV4-1|-|few|TRBJ2-1
CASSLRVMTHNEQFF
TGCGCCAGCAGCCTTCGGGTCATGACCCACAATGAGCAGTTCTTC
>TRBV4-3|TRBD1|few|TRBJ2-3
CASSRTGDAQYF
TGCGCCAGCAGCCGCACAGGGGACGCGCAGTATTTT
>TRBV6-2/TRBV6-3|-|few|TRBJ1-2
CASSSAHSNYGYTF
TGTGCCAGCAGTTCGGCCCATTCTAACTATGGCTACACCTTC